Presented here are 22 T cell receptor beta chains from one specimen sequenced in a study of T cells in Graves' hyperthyroidism and ophthalmopathy. From RNA transcripts, TCR beta CDR3 regions were amplified. In the first-round RT-PCR of the TCR CDR3, the HTBI primer set was used. TCRdb reprocessed the multiplex PCR reads via MiXCR and lists one record per CDR3 protein. The sample shows approximately 400,000 distinct CDR3 sequences, approximately 17% of them seen only once. Specimen: blood. The receptors originated from a man aged 18 to 30 with Graves' ophthalmopathy.

This clonotype was seen once. CDR3 amino acids: CASSAETSGQETQYF. The CDR3 nucleotides are TGTGCCAGCAGTGCAGAAACTAGCGGCCAAGAGACCCAGTACTTC. The rearrangement uses TRBV2 and TRBJ2-5; TRBD2 aligns across 8 bases. From germline, CDR1 is SNHLY and CDR2 FYNNEI. The V and J ends lost 4 bases and 1 base, in that order; junction bases with no gene match: 5. CDR3 length: 15 amino acids.

The chain carries TRBV7-2 and TRBJ1-2, with D perhaps matching TRBD1 (6 bases). CDR3 size: 15 residues. Looked up from germline, CDR1 is SGHTA and CDR2 is FQGNSA. V lost 2 bases, J lost 4 bases, and 14 bases lay in between. The CDR3 DNA sequence: TGTGCCAGCAGCTTACAACAGGGAAGTATCTATGGCTACACCTTC. Its protein is CASSLQQGSIYGYTF.

This chain uses TRBV6-1 with TRBJ1-5, with 7 bases aligning to TRBD1. Germline V gene sequence: CDR1 MNHNS, CDR2 SASEGT. V lost 8 bases, J lost 3 bases, and 4 bases stayed unmatched. This CDR3 region has 13 residues. CDR3 residues: CASRDRNNQPQHF. The CDR3, as DNA: TGTGCCAGCCGGGACAGAAACAATCAGCCCCAGCATTTT.

This clonotype was counted many times. The chain uses TRBV5-1 and TRBJ1-1; TRBD1 agrees at 8 bases. V trimming: 2 bases; J trimming: 5 bases; junction bases outside the gene matches: 5. Germline-derived CDR1 and CDR2 are SGHRS and YFSETQ. The CDR3 spans 14 residues. The CDR3, as DNA: TGCGCCAGCAGCTTTCGGGACAGGTTAACTGAAGCTTTCTTT. This translates into CASSFRDRLTEAFF.

This clonotype turned up a few times. V gene TRBV5-1 combines with J gene TRBJ2-3; D may match TRBD1 or TRBD2 (5 bases each). The CDR3 contains 16 residues. The germline gives CDR1 SGHRS, CDR2 YFSETQ. V was cut by 4 bases and J by 0 bases, with 15 bases left in between. The CDR3 DNA reads TGCGCCAGCAGCCAAGGGACGTTACCTAGCACAGATACGCAGTATTTT. This codes for CASSQGTLPSTDTQYF. Based on the CDR3 plus reference TRBV5-1 and TRBJ2-3, the full variable domain is KAGVTQTPRYLIKTRGQQVTLSCSPISGHRSVSWYQQTPGQGLQFLFEYFSETQRNKGNFPGRFSGRQFSNSRSEMNVSTLELGDSALYLCASSQGTLPSTDTQYFGPGTRLTVL.

This clonotype was observed a handful of times. The V call is TRBV7-3, the J call TRBJ2-2; 8 bases agree with TRBD2. The CDR3 has 16 amino acids. J was trimmed by 8 bases and V by 2 bases; bases with no gene match: 10. Germline CDR1 and CDR2: SGHTA and FQGTGA. For the CDR3, the DNA is TGTGCCAGCAGCTTAGTGAGGACTAGCAGCTTGGGGGAGCTGTTTTTT. This codes for CASSLVRTSSLGELFF.

This clonotype was counted many times. CDR3 residues: CASSEGGIEQFF. The CDR3 DNA follows: TGTGCCAGCAGTGAAGGCGGGATTGAGCAGTTCTTC. The rearrangement links TRBV6-1 to TRBJ2-1; TRBD2 is a possible D gene (6 bases). This CDR3 contains 12 residues. The germline CDR1 and CDR2 sequences are MNHNS and SASEGT. The ends were cut back, 1 base at V and 9 bases at J, with 7 bases in the middle.

There are a few counts of this clonotype. CDR3 region: CASSQPTGVETQYF. The CDR3, as DNA: TGTGCCAGCAGTCAACCGACAGGGGTCGAGACCCAGTACTTC. This rearrangement joins TRBV28 to TRBJ2-5; TRBD1 matches at 8 bases. Trimming at V came to 5 bases and at J to 5 bases, leaving 7 bases not matched to a gene. Germline V lookup: CDR1 MDHEN, CDR2 SYDVKM. The CDR3 contains 14 residues.

This clonotype was observed a few times. V gene TRBV29-1 combines with J gene TRBJ2-7, with 9 bases identical to TRBD1. The CDR3 contains 13 residues. V dropped 4 bases and J dropped 2; count of bases not matched to a gene: 3. Germline assignment: CDR1 SQVTM and CDR2 ANQGSEA. The DNA for the CDR3 is TGCAGCGTTGCGGGACAGGGTCCCTACGAGCAGTACTTC. Translated: CSVAGQGPYEQYF.

This clonotype was seen repeatedly, ten times or more. The chain is built from TRBV7-9 and TRBJ1-1; D gene ambiguous. The length of the CDR3 is 15 residues. The V and J ends lost 2 bases and 0 bases respectively, with 10 bases between them. Germline assignment: CDR1 SEHNR and CDR2 FQNEAQ (reference sequence). For the CDR3, the DNA is TGTGCCAGCAGCTTATGGGGAGGCATGAACACTGAAGCTTTCTTT. This translates into CASSLWGGMNTEAFF.

This clonotype was recorded at least ten times. This chain links TRBV6-6 with TRBJ1-2; possible D gene TRBD1, 5 bases. The CDR3 totals 16 residues. V lost 2 bases, J lost 6 bases, and 19 bases lay in between. Germline lookup yields CDR1 MNHNY and CDR2 SVGAGI (reference sequence). CDR3 residues: CASSYQSGLRKDGYTF. The CDR3 DNA is TGTGCCAGCAGTTACCAATCGGGACTTCGAAAGGATGGCTACACCTTC.

In its sample, this clonotype was seen many times. J is TRBJ1-1 and V is TRBV6-1; D not certain. V lost 10 bases to trimming and J lost 1 base, with 7 bases between them. This CDR3 contains 11 residues. Germline V gene lookup returns CDR1 MNHNS and CDR2 SASEGT. CDR3 nucleotide sequence: TGTGCCACCGGGCCGAACACTGAAGCTTTCTTT. Protein product: CATGPNTEAFF.

The J gene is TRBJ1-3, the V gene TRBV7-9; D possibly corresponds to TRBD1 (6 bases). Trimming cost V 2 bases and J 5 bases, with 13 bases left between them. This CDR3 has 15 amino acids. Per germline, CDR1 SEHNR and CDR2 FQNEAQ (reference sequence). Here the CDR3 reads CASSLRGADRNTIYF. For the CDR3, the DNA is TGTGCCAGCAGCTTACGGGGGGCTGATCGAAACACCATATATTTT.

This clonotype was seen at least ten times. CDR3 sequence: CATMLGTGTEAFF. The CDR3 DNA follows: TGTGCCACCATGCTCGGGACAGGAACTGAAGCTTTCTTT. J is TRBJ1-1 and V is TRBV12-3 or TRBV12-4, with 8 bases fitting TRBD1. Germline trimming cut 10 bases from V and 5 bases from J; bases unmatched to any gene: 9. The CDR3 covers 13 residues.

CDR3 sequence: CASSPAGPANTGELFF. For the CDR3, the DNA is TGTGCCAGCTCACCGGCGGGACCTGCGAACACCGGGGAGCTGTTTTTT. The J gene is TRBJ2-2, the V gene TRBV18; a possible D gene is TRBD2 (6 bases). The ends were cut back, 3 bases at V and 0 bases at J, with 11 bases in the middle. The CDR3 covers 16 residues. The germline V gene encodes CDR1 KGHSH and CDR2 LQKENI.

V and J are TRBV10-1 and TRBJ1-6; 7 nucleotides align to TRBD1. The germline V gene has CDR1 WNHNN and CDR2 SYGVQD (reference sequence). CDR3 length: 15 residues. With 9 bases clipped from V and 3 bases from J, the junction kept 8 bases outside the gene matches. The CDR3 here is CARPGDSLYNSPLHF. The CDR3 DNA sequence: TGCGCCAGACCCGGGGACAGCCTCTATAATTCACCCCTCCACTTT.

The chain uses TRBV3-1 and TRBJ1-6; D is uncertain. The CDR3 contains 12 residues. The V gene lost 2 bases and the J gene lost 7 bases, with 3 bases spanning the gap. Germline values: CDR1 LGHDT, CDR2 YNNKEL (reference sequence). The CDR3 DNA follows: TGTGCCAGCAGCCAACCAAATTCACCCCTCCACTTT. Translated, it gives CASSQPNSPLHF.

This clonotype was counted at least ten times. The J gene is TRBJ2-6, the V gene TRBV11-2; D unresolved. Germline V gives CDR1 SGHAT, CDR2 FQNNGV. With 5 bases removed from V and 2 bases from J, the gap between germline ends came to 10 bases. The CDR3 runs 15 residues. The CDR3 region is CASSLRVPGANVLTF. In DNA, the CDR3 is TGTGCCAGCAGCCTTAGGGTACCTGGGGCCAACGTCCTGACTTTC.

This clonotype was observed a few times. The genes are TRBV7-8 and TRBJ1-2; D might be TRBD1 (5 bases). This CDR3 is built from 15 residues. V was pared by 5 bases and J by 4 bases, with 17 bases between. Germline values: CDR1 SGHVS, CDR2 FQNEAQ. CDR3 loop: CASSGLGGAGYGYTF. The CDR3 DNA follows: TGTGCCAGCAGCGGCCTGGGAGGGGCCGGCTATGGCTACACCTTC.

This clonotype came up many times. The gene calls are TRBV9 and TRBJ1-1, with D hard to call. In germline, CDR1 is SGDLS, CDR2 YYNGEE. The CDR3 has 13 residues. Deletions cut 2 bases from V and 6 bases from J, with 11 bases between. CDR3 sequence: CASSVTSGAEAFF. In nucleotides, the CDR3 is TGTGCCAGCAGCGTGACAAGTGGGGCTGAAGCTTTCTTT. Complete variable domain (other parts from reference TRBV9 and TRBJ1-1): DSGVTQTPKHLITATGQRVTLRCSPRSGDLSVYWYQQSLDQGLQFLIQYYNGEERAKGNILERFSAQQFPDLHSELNLSSLELGDSALYFCASSVTSGAEAFFGQGTRLTVV.

V gene TRBV10-3 combines with J gene TRBJ1-1, with unresolved D. Between the trimmed V and J ends, which lost 3 bases and 0 bases, there was a span of 5 bases. The CDR3 runs to 13 residues. Germline CDR1 reads ENHRY; CDR2 reads SYGVKD. In DNA form, the CDR3 reads TGTGCCATCAGTGACAGACTGAACACTGAAGCTTTCTTT. This encodes CAISDRLNTEAFF.

V usage is TRBV4-1 and J usage is TRBJ2-7; 7 bases match TRBD1. Trimming cost V 5 bases and J 3 bases; bases outside gene matches: 7. Germline V gene sequence: CDR1 MGHRA, CDR2 YSYEKL. This CDR3 is 14 amino acids long. The CDR3 coding sequence is TGCGCCAGCAGCGGACGGGACAGCCGCTACGAGCAGTACTTC. Translating it yields CASSGRDSRYEQYF.